This T cell receptor (beta chain) was captured in a study of control samples from healthy donors and cancer patients. This CDR3 has 10 amino acids. Trimming cost V 7 bases and J 5 bases, with 3 bases left between them. Germline CDR1 and CDR2: MDHEN and SYDVKM. This clone has more than one count but fewer than ten. Clones were sequenced by immunoSEQ multiplex PCR, and TCRdb holds only the in-frame ones, with some missing. The sample shows approximately 140,000 clones, approximately 86% of them seen only once. The TCR sequence derives from a woman aged 30 to 39 in good health. Material: blood. The rearrangement uses TRBV28 and TRBJ2-1; no clear D. The CDR3 DNA follows: TGTGCCAGCAAAGACAATGAGCAGTTCTTC. Protein product: CASKDNEQFF. The full variable domain, completed using reference TRBV28 and TRBJ2-1, is DVKVTQSSRYLVKRTGEKVFLECVQDMDHENMFWYRQDPGLGLRLIYFSYDVKMKEKGDIPEGYSVSREKKERFSLILESASTNQTSMYLCASKDNEQFFGPGTRLTVL.